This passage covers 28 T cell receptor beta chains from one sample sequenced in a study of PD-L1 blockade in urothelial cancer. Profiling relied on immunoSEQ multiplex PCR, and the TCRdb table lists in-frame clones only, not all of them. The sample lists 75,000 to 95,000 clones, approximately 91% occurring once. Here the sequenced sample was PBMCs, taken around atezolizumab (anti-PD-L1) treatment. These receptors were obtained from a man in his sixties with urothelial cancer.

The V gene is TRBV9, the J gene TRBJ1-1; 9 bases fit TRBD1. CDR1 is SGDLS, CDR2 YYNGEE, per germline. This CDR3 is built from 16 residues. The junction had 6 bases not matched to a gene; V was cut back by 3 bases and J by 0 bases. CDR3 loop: CASSADTGGMNTEAFF. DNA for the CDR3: TGTGCCAGCAGCGCAGACACAGGGGGCATGAACACTGAAGCTTTCTTT.

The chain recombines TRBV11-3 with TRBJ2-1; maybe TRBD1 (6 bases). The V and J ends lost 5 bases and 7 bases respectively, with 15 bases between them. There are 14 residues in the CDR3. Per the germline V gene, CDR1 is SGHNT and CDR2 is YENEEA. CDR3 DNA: TGTGCCAGCAGCCCGCTACAGGGAGCTAATGAGCAGTTCTTC. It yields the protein CASSPLQGANEQFF.

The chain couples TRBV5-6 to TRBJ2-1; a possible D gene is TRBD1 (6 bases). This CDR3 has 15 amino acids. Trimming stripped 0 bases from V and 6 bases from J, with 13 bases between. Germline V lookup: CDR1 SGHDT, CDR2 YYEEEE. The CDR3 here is CASSLAGQMGNEQFF. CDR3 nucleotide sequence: TGTGCCAGCAGCTTGGCTGGACAGATGGGCAATGAGCAGTTCTTC.

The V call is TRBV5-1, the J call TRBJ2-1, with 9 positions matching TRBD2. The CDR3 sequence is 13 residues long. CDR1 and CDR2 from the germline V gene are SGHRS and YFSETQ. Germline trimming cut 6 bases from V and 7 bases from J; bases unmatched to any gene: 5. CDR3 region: CASTPGLANEQFF. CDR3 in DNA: TGCGCCAGCACCCCGGGACTAGCTAATGAGCAGTTCTTC.

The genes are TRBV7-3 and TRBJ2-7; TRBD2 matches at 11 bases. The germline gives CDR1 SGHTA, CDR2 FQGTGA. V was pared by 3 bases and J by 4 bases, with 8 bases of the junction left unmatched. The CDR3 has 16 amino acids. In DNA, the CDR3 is TGTGCCAGCAGCTTCACGCGGGGGACTAGCGGTTACGAGCAGTACTTC. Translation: CASSFTRGTSGYEQYF. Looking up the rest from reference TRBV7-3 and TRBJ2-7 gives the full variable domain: GAGVSQTPSNKVTEKGKYVELRCDPISGHTALYWYRQSLGQGPEFLIYFQGTGAADDSGLPNDRFFAVRPEGSVSTLKIQRTERGDSAVYLCASSFTRGTSGYEQYFGPGTRLTVT.

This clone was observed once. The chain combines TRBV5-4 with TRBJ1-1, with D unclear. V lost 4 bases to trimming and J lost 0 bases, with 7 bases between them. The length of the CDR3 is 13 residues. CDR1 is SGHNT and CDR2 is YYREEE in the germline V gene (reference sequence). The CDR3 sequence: CASSISLNTEAFF. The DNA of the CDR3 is TGTGCCAGCAGCATCTCGTTGAACACTGAAGCTTTCTTT.

The CDR3 DNA is TGTGCCGTCAAGTCGGGAGCTACAGATACGCAGTATTTT. Residues: CAVKSGATDTQYF. The J gene is TRBJ2-3, the V gene TRBV18, with D perhaps matching TRBD2 (6 bases). The CDR3 is 13 amino acids. The V end was cut by 11 bases, the J end by 3 bases, with 15 bases between. The germline CDR1 and CDR2 sequences are KGHSH and LQKENI.

The CDR3 loop reads CASSPGTGDYEQYF. As DNA, the CDR3 is TGTGCCAGCTCACCGGGGACAGGGGACTACGAGCAGTACTTC. The chain has TRBV18 and TRBJ2-7, with 10 positions matching TRBD1. Germline loops: CDR1 KGHSH, CDR2 LQKENI. This CDR3 has 14 amino acids. The V gene end was trimmed by 3 bases and the J gene end by 3 bases; junction bases not matched to a gene: 2.

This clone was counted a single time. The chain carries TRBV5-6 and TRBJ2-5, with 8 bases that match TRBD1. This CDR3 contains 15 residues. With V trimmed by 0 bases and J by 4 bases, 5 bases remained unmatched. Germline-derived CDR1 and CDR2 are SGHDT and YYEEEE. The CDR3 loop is CASSLGQGLGETQYF. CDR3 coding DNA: TGTGCCAGCAGCTTGGGACAGGGGTTAGGAGAGACCCAGTACTTC.

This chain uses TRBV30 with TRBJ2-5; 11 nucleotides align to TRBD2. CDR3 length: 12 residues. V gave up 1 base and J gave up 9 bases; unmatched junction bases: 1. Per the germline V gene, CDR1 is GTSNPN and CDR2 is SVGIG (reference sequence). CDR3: CAWSDSGGAQYF. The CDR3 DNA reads TGTGCCTGGAGTGATAGCGGGGGGGCCCAGTACTTC. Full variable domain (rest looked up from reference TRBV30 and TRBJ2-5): SQTIHQWPATLVQPVGSPLSLECTVEGTSNPNLYWYRQAAGRGLQLLFYSVGIGQISSEVPQNLSASRPQDRQFILSSKKLLLSDSGFYLCAWSDSGGAQYFGPGTRLLVL.

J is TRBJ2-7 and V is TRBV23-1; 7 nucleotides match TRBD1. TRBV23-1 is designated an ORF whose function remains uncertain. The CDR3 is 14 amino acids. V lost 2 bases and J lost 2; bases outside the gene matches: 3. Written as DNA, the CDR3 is TGCGCCAGCAGTCAAGGGACAGACCCCTACGAGCAGTACTTC. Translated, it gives CASSQGTDPYEQYF.

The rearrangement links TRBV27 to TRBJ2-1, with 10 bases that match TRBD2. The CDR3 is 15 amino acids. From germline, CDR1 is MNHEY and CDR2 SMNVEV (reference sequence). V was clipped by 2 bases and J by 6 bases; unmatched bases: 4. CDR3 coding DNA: TGTGCCAGCAGTTTAGGAGCGGGGGGGGGCAATGAGCAGTTCTTC. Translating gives CASSLGAGGGNEQFF.

The CDR3 is CASSLRGWGPNNSPLHF. CDR3 coding DNA: TGTGCCAGCAGCTTGAGAGGTTGGGGGCCGAATAATTCACCCCTCCACTTT. J is TRBJ1-6 and V is TRBV5-6; D possibly corresponds to TRBD1 (6 bases). This CDR3 has 17 residues. The germline V and J ends were trimmed by 1 base and 5 bases, with 16 bases remaining between them. CDR1 is SGHDT, CDR2 YYEEEE, per germline.

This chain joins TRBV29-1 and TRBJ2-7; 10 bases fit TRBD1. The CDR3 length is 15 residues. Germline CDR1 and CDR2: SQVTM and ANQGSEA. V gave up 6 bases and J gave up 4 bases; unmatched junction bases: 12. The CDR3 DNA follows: TGCAGCGTGACCAATAGGGGGGACAGGGGATACGAGCAGTACTTC. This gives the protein CSVTNRGDRGYEQYF.

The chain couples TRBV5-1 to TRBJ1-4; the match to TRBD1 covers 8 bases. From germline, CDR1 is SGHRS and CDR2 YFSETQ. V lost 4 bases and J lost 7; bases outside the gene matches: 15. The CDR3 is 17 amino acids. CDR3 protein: CASSPNPAGQGGEKLFF. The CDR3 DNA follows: TGCGCCAGCAGCCCAAACCCCGCCGGACAGGGTGGTGAAAAACTGTTTTTT.

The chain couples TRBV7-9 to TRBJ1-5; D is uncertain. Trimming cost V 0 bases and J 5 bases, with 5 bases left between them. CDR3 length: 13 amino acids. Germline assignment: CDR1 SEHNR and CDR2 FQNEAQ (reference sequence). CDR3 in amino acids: CASSLAGDQPQHF. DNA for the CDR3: TGTGCCAGCAGCTTAGCGGGAGATCAGCCCCAGCATTTT.

This CDR3 is CASSQEGTAIGADTQYF. In nucleotides, the CDR3 is TGTGCCAGCAGCCAAGAAGGAACAGCTATTGGCGCAGATACGCAGTATTTT. This chain joins TRBV14 and TRBJ2-3; D gene uncertain. Looked up from germline, CDR1 is SGHDN and CDR2 is FVKESK. The CDR3 is 17 amino acids. V was trimmed by 0 bases and J by 4 bases, leaving 17 bases between them.

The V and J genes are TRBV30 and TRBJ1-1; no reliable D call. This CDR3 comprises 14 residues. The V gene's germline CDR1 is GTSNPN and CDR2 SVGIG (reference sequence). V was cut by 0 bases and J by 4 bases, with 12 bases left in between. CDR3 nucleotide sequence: TGTGCCTGGAGTGTAGAGGTTGTCGGCACTGAAGCTTTCTTT. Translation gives CAWSVEVVGTEAFF.

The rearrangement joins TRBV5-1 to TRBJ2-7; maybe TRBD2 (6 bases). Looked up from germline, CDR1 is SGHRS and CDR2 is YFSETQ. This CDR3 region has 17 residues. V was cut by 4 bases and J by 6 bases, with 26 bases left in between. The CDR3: CASSLADFSRGNPEQYF. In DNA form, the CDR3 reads TGCGCCAGCAGCCTCGCGGACTTTTCTCGGGGGAACCCCGAGCAGTACTTC.

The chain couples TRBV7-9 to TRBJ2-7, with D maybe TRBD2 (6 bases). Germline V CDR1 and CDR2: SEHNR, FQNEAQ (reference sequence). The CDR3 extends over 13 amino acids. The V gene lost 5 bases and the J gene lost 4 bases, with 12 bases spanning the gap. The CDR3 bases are TGTGCCAGCAGCCCAGGCGGGGCGTACGAGCAGTACTTC. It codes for CASSPGGAYEQYF. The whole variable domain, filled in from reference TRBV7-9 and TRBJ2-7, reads DTGVSQNPRHKITKRGQNVTFRCDPISEHNRLYWYRQTLGQGPEFLTYFQNEAQLEKSRLLSDRFSAERPKGSFSTLEIQRTEQGDSAMYLCASSPGGAYEQYFGPGTRLTVT.

The chain's CDR3 is CASSPREAGEQFF. The DNA for the CDR3 is TGCGCCAGCAGTCCCCGAGAGGCGGGTGAGCAGTTCTTC. The chain links TRBV23-1 to TRBJ2-1; D is possibly TRBD2 (5 bases). TRBV23-1 is noted as an ORF with a role that remains uncertain. Trimming stripped 4 bases from V and 9 bases from J, with 13 bases between. The CDR3 length is 13 residues.

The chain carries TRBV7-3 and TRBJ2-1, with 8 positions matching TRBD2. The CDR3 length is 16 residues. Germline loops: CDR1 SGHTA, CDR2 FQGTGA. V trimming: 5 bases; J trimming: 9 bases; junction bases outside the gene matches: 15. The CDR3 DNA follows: TGTGCCAGCAGCCTCCTATCAAACGGGGGGGCGGGTGAGCAGTTCTTC. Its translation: CASSLLSNGGAGEQFF. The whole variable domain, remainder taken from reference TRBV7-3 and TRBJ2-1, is GAGVSQTPSNKVTEKGKYVELRCDPISGHTALYWYRQSLGQGPEFLIYFQGTGAADDSGLPNDRFFAVRPEGSVSTLKIQRTERGDSAVYLCASSLLSNGGAGEQFFGPGTRLTVL.

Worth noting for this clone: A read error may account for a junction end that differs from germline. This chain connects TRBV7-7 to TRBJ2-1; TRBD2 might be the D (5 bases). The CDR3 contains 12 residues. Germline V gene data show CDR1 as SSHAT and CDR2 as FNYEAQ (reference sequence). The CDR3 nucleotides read TGTGCTAGCAGCTTAACGGGAACTGAGCAGTTCTTC. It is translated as CASSLTGTEQFF.

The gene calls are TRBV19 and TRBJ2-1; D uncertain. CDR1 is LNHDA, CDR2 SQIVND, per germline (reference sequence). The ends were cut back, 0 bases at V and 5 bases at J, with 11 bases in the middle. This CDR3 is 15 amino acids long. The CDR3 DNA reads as TGTGCCAGTAGTATAGACCCTAGTATTAACAATGAGCAGTTCTTC. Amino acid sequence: CASSIDPSINNEQFF. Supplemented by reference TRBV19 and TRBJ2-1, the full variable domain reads DGGITQSPKYLFRKEGQNVTLSCEQNLNHDAMYWYRQDPGQGLRLIYYSQIVNDFQKGDIAEGYSVSREKKESFPLTVTSAQKNPTAFYLCASSIDPSINNEQFFGPGTRLTVL.

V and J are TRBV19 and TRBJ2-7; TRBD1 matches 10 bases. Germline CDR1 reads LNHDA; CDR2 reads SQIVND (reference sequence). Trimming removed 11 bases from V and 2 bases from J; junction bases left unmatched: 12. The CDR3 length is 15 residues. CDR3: CAPNEPGQGPYEQYF. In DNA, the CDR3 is TGTGCCCCTAACGAACCGGGACAGGGGCCCTACGAGCAGTACTTC.

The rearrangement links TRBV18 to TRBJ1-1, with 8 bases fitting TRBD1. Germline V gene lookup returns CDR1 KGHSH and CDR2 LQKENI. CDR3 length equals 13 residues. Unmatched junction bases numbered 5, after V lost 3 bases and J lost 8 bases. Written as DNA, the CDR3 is TGTGCCAGCTCACCCGGACAGGGATTAGAAGCTTTCTTT. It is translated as CASSPGQGLEAFF.

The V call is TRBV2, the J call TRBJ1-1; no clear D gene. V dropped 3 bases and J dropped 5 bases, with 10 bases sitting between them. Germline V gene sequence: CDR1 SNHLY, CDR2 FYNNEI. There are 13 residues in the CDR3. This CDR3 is CASSDQERTEAFF. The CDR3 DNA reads TGTGCCAGCAGTGATCAGGAAAGGACTGAAGCTTTCTTT.

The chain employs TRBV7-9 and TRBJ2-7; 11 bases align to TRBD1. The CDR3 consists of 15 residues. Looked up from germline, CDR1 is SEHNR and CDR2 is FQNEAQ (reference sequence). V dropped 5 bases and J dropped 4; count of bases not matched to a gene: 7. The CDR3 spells CASSDIGQGAYEQYF. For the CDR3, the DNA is TGTGCCAGCAGCGACATAGGACAGGGGGCTTACGAGCAGTACTTC.